Below are 30 T cell receptor beta chains sequenced from a single sample in a study of T cell changes during pregnancy in multiple sclerosis. Sequencing was performed with immunoSEQ multiplex PCR; in TCRdb, only in-frame clones are kept and a portion is missing. The sample has 70,000 to 90,000 clones; over 85% are singletons. Here the sequenced sample was peripheral blood, taken in the second trimester of pregnancy. Every receptor here comes from a female donor in good health, enrolled as a control in a pregnancy study.

In nucleotides, the CDR3 is TGTGCCAGTAGTATGGCCAGCGGGGTGGAAGAGCAGTACTTC. It specifies CASSMASGVEEQYF. The chain has TRBV19 and TRBJ2-7; TRBD2 matches at 7 bases. The CDR3 consists of 14 residues. After removal of 3 bases from V and 7 bases from J, the junction contained 9 bases not matched to a gene. The germline V gene has CDR1 LNHDA and CDR2 SQIVND (reference sequence).

This chain links TRBV11-1 with TRBJ1-1; weak D call: TRBD1 (6 bases). Germline assignment: CDR1 SGHAT and CDR2 FQDESV (reference sequence). This CDR3 comprises 13 residues. V was clipped by 1 base and J by 7 bases, with 10 bases between them. The DNA for the CDR3 is TGTGCCAGCAGCTTAGGACAGGTCAATGAAGCTTTCTTT. It codes for CASSLGQVNEAFF.

In regard to this clone: At one end, the junction sequence differs from germline, possibly due to a read error. The J gene is TRBJ1-1, the V gene TRBV7-2, with 10 bases identical to TRBD1. Germline values: CDR1 SGHTA, CDR2 FQGNSA. This CDR3 comprises 16 residues. The CDR3 reads CASSLAGTGVNTEAFF. As DNA, the CDR3 is TGTGCCAGCAGCCTAGCCGGGACAGGGGTGAACACTGAAGCTTTCTTT.

The gene calls are TRBV25-1 and TRBJ1-1; no definite D call. Germline CDR1 is MGHDK and CDR2 is SYGVNS. The CDR3 is 12 residues long. V lost 6 bases to trimming and J lost 6 bases, with 11 bases between them. The CDR3 DNA is TGTGCCAGCAGCTCCCTCGGGGCTGAAGCTTTCTTT. It translates to CASSSLGAEAFF.

The J gene is TRBJ2-1, the V gene TRBV5-1; D possibly corresponds to TRBD1 (5 bases). CDR1 is SGHRS and CDR2 is YFSETQ in the germline V gene. The CDR3 is made up of 13 amino acids. V lost 0 bases to trimming and J lost 5 bases, with 6 bases between them. The CDR3: CASSLGQHNEQFF. CDR3 DNA: TGCGCCAGCAGCTTGGGACAGCACAATGAGCAGTTCTTC.

The chain joins TRBV7-2 to TRBJ2-7; unclear D gene. CDR1 is SGHTA, CDR2 FQGNSA, per germline. Trimming left V 1 base short and J 5 bases short, with 6 bases between. The CDR3 is 12 amino acids. The CDR3 spells CASSLVIHEQYF. DNA for the CDR3: TGTGCCAGCAGCTTAGTTATCCACGAGCAGTACTTC. Supplemented by reference TRBV7-2 and TRBJ2-7, the full variable domain reads GAGVSQSPSNKVTEKGKDVELRCDPISGHTALYWYRQSLGQGLEFLIYFQGNSAPDKSGLPSDRFSAERTGGSVSTLTIQRTQQEDSAVYLCASSLVIHEQYFGPGTRLTVT.

The chain recombines TRBV19 with TRBJ2-7; tentative D call: TRBD2 (6 bases). The germline CDR1 and CDR2 sequences are LNHDA and SQIVND (reference sequence). Trimming removed 3 bases from V and 0 bases from J, with 9 bases in between. The CDR3 has 14 amino acids. The CDR3, as DNA: TGTGCCAGTAGTATCCGGGAGAGCTCCTACGAGCAGTACTTC. Translation gives CASSIRESSYEQYF.

The chain is built from TRBV6-1 and TRBJ1-3, with D maybe TRBD1 (5 bases). Germline CDR1 MNHNS, CDR2 SASEGT. The CDR3 covers 15 residues. V dropped 4 bases and J dropped 0 bases, with 10 bases sitting between them. The CDR3 reads CASSVGGDSGNTIYF. In DNA, the CDR3 is TGTGCCAGCAGTGTCGGGGGGGACTCTGGAAACACCATATATTTT.

This clone was recorded only once. The V and J genes are TRBV6-5 and TRBJ1-1; 8 bases map to TRBD1. The CDR3 is 15 amino acids. V was clipped by 2 bases and J by 4 bases; unmatched bases: 6. The germline V gene has CDR1 MNHEY and CDR2 SVGAGI. CDR3 loop: CASSYTGQGGTEAFF. DNA of the CDR3: TGTGCCAGCAGTTACACCGGACAGGGCGGCACTGAAGCTTTCTTT.

The gene calls are TRBV7-2 and TRBJ1-2; 9 bases align to TRBD1. Germline trimming cut 0 bases from V and 4 bases from J; bases unmatched to any gene: 3. The germline V gene has CDR1 SGHTA and CDR2 FQGNSA. The CDR3 consists of 15 residues. The CDR3 protein is CASSLAGQGSYGYTF. CDR3 in DNA: TGTGCCAGCAGCTTAGCCGGACAGGGGTCCTATGGCTACACCTTC.

The sample holds one count of this clone. J is TRBJ2-5 and V is TRBV5-1; perhaps TRBD2 as D (5 bases). Germline V CDR1 and CDR2: SGHRS, YFSETQ. The CDR3 has 16 amino acids. V lost 4 bases and J lost 4, with 20 bases in between. CDR3 DNA: TGCGCCAGCAGCCTCGGACTGTCCTCGGTCTCAGAGACCCAGTACTTC. Its translation: CASSLGLSSVSETQYF.

The chain couples TRBV30 to TRBJ1-5; 7 bases map to TRBD1. Unmatched junction bases numbered 5, after V lost 4 bases and J lost 2 bases. The germline V gene encodes CDR1 GTSNPN and CDR2 SVGIG (reference sequence). This CDR3 region has 14 residues. DNA of the CDR3: TGTGCCTGGACGGCAGGGGGAGGCAATCAGCCCCAGCATTTT. This codes for CAWTAGGGNQPQHF.

This chain links TRBV5-6 with TRBJ1-5, with D maybe TRBD1 (5 bases). The CDR3 is made up of 15 amino acids. Germline V gene lookup returns CDR1 SGHDT and CDR2 YYEEEE. Trimming removed 2 bases at V and 1 base at J, with 10 bases between. In nucleotides, the CDR3 is TGTGCCAGCAGCTTACTTGGACAAAGCAATCAGCCCCAGCATTTT. It translates to CASSLLGQSNQPQHF.

This chain links TRBV4-1 with TRBJ2-3; the match to TRBD2 covers 14 bases. V lost 5 bases, J lost 3 bases, and 13 bases stayed unmatched. This CDR3 region has 19 residues. Germline V gene sequence: CDR1 MGHRA, CDR2 YSYEKL. In nucleotides, the CDR3 is TGCGCCAGCAGCACCGGGACTAGCGGGGGCTGGGGGTATACAGATACGCAGTATTTT. Amino acids: CASSTGTSGGWGYTDTQYF.

The rearrangement joins TRBV14 to TRBJ2-2, with TRBD2 as a possible D gene (6 bases). The CDR3 runs to 17 residues. Germline CDR1 is SGHDN and CDR2 is FVKESK. Deletions cut 1 base from V and 4 bases from J, with 16 bases between. The CDR3 bases are TGTGCCAGCAGCCAAGGTTCCTCGGGGGTTATCACCGGGGAGCTGTTTTTT. Its protein product is CASSQGSSGVITGELFF.

This clone has a single count. The V gene is TRBV7-2, the J gene TRBJ2-1; a weak D match, TRBD1 (5 bases). V lost 5 bases and J lost 7, with 15 bases in between. The CDR3 is made up of 14 amino acids. Germline values: CDR1 SGHTA, CDR2 FQGNSA. The CDR3 here is CASSPGIGSNEQFF. CDR3 nucleotides: TGTGCCAGCAGCCCAGGGATAGGTTCGAATGAGCAGTTCTTC.

The V gene is TRBV9, the J gene TRBJ2-2; D may be TRBD2 (5 bases). The CDR3 sequence is 16 residues long. Germline V CDR1 and CDR2: SGDLS, YYNGEE. The ends were cut back, 4 bases at V and 7 bases at J, with 20 bases in the middle. The CDR3 sequence is CASSLSSTDYNGELFF. The CDR3 region has the DNA TGTGCCAGCAGCCTCTCCTCGACTGACTATAACGGGGAGCTGTTTTTT.

This clone was observed once. CDR3 residues: CASSWAKSGGVHEQFF. The DNA for the CDR3 is TGTGCCAGCAGCTGGGCCAAGAGCGGGGGGGTCCATGAGCAGTTCTTC. This chain links TRBV5-4 with TRBJ2-1; TRBD2 matches 10 bases. Germline lookup yields CDR1 SGHNT and CDR2 YYREEE (reference sequence). J lost 8 bases, V lost 3 bases, and 11 bases had no gene match. This CDR3 comprises 16 residues.

The chain joins TRBV4-1 to TRBJ1-2; 7 bases are shared with TRBD1. The CDR3 totals 13 residues. The junction had 6 bases not matched to a gene; V was cut back by 4 bases and J by 7 bases. Germline V gene lookup returns CDR1 MGHRA and CDR2 YSYEKL. The CDR3 region is CASSPDRDPGYTF. The CDR3 nucleotides are TGCGCCAGCAGCCCCGACAGGGATCCTGGCTACACCTTC.

V gene TRBV7-9 combines with J gene TRBJ2-7, with 9 bases identical to TRBD1. The V segment lost 1 base and the J segment 7 bases; nucleotides outside the gene matches: 14. In germline, CDR1 is SEHNR, CDR2 FQNEAQ (reference sequence). The length of the CDR3 is 17 residues. DNA of the CDR3: TGTGCCAGCAGCTTAGGGAAACCGGGACAGGGTTCTAGGGAGCAGTACTTC. Its translation: CASSLGKPGQGSREQYF.

CDR3 amino acids: CASRHGGEAPFF. The CDR3 coding sequence is TGCGCCAGCAGACATGGTGGGGAGGCCCCTTTCTTT. The V and J genes are TRBV4-3 and TRBJ1-1; no firm D call. V was cut by 6 bases and J by 12 bases, with 17 bases left in between. The CDR3 has 12 amino acids. Germline assignment: CDR1 LGHNA and CDR2 YSLEER.

This chain connects TRBV2 to TRBJ1-4, with TRBD1 identical over 7 bases. The CDR3 spans 15 residues. Germline V gene lookup returns CDR1 SNHLY and CDR2 FYNNEI. V was pared by 7 bases and J by 4 bases, with 9 bases of the junction left unmatched. CDR3 nucleotides: TGTGCCAGCACCCTACTCCGACAGGGTAATGAAAAACTGTTTTTT. This encodes CASTLLRQGNEKLFF.

The genes are TRBV11-3 and TRBJ2-7, with TRBD2 matching 11 bases. Germline V lookup: CDR1 SGHNT, CDR2 YENEEA. The CDR3 spans 14 residues. V lost 1 base and J lost 4; bases outside the gene matches: 0. The CDR3 nucleotides read TGTGCCAGCAGCTTAGGACTAGCGGGGTACGAGCAGTACTTC. It yields the protein CASSLGLAGYEQYF.

This chain links TRBV4-3 with TRBJ2-1; 8 bases are a match to TRBD1. Trimming cost V 3 bases and J 7 bases; bases outside gene matches: 8. The CDR3 covers 15 residues. Per germline, CDR1 LGHNA and CDR2 YSLEER. Here the CDR3 reads CASSHGQGFTNEQFF. The CDR3, as DNA: TGCGCCAGCAGCCATGGACAGGGATTTACTAATGAGCAGTTCTTC.

The V call is TRBV5-6, the J call TRBJ2-7, with D maybe TRBD2 (6 bases). There are 15 residues in the CDR3. Trimming left V 0 bases short and J 1 base short, with 11 bases between. The germline CDR1 and CDR2 sequences are SGHDT and YYEEEE. DNA of the CDR3: TGTGCCAGCAGCTTGGGAGACGGACTATCCTACGAGCAGTACTTC. The encoded protein is CASSLGDGLSYEQYF.

The genes are TRBV18 and TRBJ2-7; perhaps TRBD2 as D (6 bases). Germline V CDR1 and CDR2: KGHSH, LQKENI. Trimming took off 6 bases at V and 1 base at J, with 13 bases between the two ends. This CDR3 has 14 residues. CDR3 bases: TGTGCCAGCTCCGGCGGAGGGGCGTCCTACGAGCAGTACTTC. This codes for CASSGGGASYEQYF.

V is TRBV11-3 and J is TRBJ2-1, with D possibly TRBD2 on 5 matching bases. Germline V gene lookup returns CDR1 SGHNT and CDR2 YENEEA. The V gene lost 3 bases and the J gene lost 6 bases, with 9 bases spanning the gap. The CDR3 consists of 13 residues. CDR3 nucleotides: TGTGCCAGCAGCTTCCCTAGCTTCAATGAGCAGTTCTTC. Encoded protein: CASSFPSFNEQFF.

The chain links TRBV18 to TRBJ2-5, with 7 positions matching TRBD1. With V trimmed by 5 bases and J by 2 bases, 2 bases remained unmatched. The CDR3 is made up of 13 amino acids. Germline values: CDR1 KGHSH, CDR2 LQKENI. This CDR3 reads CASSDRVQETQYF. CDR3 coding DNA: TGTGCCAGCTCAGACAGGGTACAAGAGACCCAGTACTTC. The full variable domain, with the rest looked up from reference TRBV18 and TRBJ2-5, is NAGVMQNPRHLVRRRGQEARLRCSPMKGHSHVYWYRQLPEEGLKFMVYLQKENIIDESGMPKERFSAEFPKEGPSILRIQQVVRGDSAAYFCASSDRVQETQYFGPGTRLLVL.

Written as DNA, the CDR3 is TGTGCCAGTAGTGTCGGGACAGGGGGCGCCTATGGCTACACCTTC. It encodes CASSVGTGGAYGYTF. The chain recombines TRBV19 with TRBJ1-2, with TRBD1 matching over 12 bases. Trimming removed 5 bases from V and 4 bases from J; junction bases left unmatched: 5. Germline values: CDR1 LNHDA, CDR2 SQIVND (reference sequence). This CDR3 has 15 amino acids. Full variable domain (rest looked up from reference TRBV19 and TRBJ1-2): DGGITQSPKYLFRKEGQNVTLSCEQNLNHDAMYWYRQDPGQGLRLIYYSQIVNDFQKGDIAEGYSVSREKKESFPLTVTSAQKNPTAFYLCASSVGTGGAYGYTFGSGTRLTVV.

CDR3 DNA: TGTGCCAGCAGTGCCCCCCCGGACAGGGAGGGGAGTGAAGCTTTCTTT. Translation: CASSAPPDREGSEAFF. This rearrangement joins TRBV25-1 to TRBJ1-1; 8 positions match TRBD1. Germline V gene lookup returns CDR1 MGHDK and CDR2 SYGVNS. This CDR3 is 16 amino acids long. V was pared by 4 bases and J by 7 bases, with 14 bases of the junction left unmatched.